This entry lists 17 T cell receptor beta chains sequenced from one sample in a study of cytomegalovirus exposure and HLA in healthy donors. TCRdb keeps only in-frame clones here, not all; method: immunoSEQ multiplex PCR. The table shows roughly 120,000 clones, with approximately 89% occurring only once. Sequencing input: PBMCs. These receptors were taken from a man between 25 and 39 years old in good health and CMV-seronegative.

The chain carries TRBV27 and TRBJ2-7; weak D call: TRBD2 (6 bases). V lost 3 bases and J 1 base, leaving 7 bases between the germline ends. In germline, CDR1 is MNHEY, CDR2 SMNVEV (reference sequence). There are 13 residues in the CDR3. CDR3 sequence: CASSLRGSYEQYF. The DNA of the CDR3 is TGTGCCAGCAGTTTGCGGGGTTCCTACGAGCAGTACTTC.

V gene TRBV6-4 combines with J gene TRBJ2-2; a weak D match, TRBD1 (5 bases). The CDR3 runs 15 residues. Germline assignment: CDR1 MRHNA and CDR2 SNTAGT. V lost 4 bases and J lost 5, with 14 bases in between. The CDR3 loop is CASSVGQGTTGELFF. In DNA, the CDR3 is TGTGCCAGCAGTGTCGGTCAGGGAACGACCGGGGAGCTGTTTTTT.

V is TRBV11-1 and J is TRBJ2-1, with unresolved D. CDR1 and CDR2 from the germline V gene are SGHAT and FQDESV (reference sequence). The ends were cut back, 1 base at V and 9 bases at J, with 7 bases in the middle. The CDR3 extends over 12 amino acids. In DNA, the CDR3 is TGTGCCAGCAGCTTAGGAGTCTTTGAGCAGTTCTTC. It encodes CASSLGVFEQFF.

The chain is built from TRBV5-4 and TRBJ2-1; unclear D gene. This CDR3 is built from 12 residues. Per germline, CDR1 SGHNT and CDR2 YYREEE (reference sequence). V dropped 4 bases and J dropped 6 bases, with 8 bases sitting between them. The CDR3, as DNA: TGTGCCAGCAGCCCCCCATCCAATGAGCAGTTCTTC. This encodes CASSPPSNEQFF.

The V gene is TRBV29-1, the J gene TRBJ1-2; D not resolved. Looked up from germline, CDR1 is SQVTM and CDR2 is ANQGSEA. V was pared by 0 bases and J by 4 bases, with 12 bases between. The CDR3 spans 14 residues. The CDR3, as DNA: TGCAGCGTTGAAGACACAGTGGTCTCCTATGGCTACACCTTC. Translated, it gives CSVEDTVVSYGYTF. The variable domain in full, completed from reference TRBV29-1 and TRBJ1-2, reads SAVISQKPSRDICQRGTSLTIQCQVDSQVTMMFWYRQQPGQSLTLIATANQGSEATYESGFVIDKFPISRPNLTFSTLTVSNMSPEDSSIYLCSVEDTVVSYGYTFGSGTRLTVV.

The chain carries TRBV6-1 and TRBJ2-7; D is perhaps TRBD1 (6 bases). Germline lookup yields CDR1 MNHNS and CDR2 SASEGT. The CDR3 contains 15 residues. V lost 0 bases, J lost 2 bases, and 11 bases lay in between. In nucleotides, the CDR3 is TGTGCCAGCAGTGAAGCGCAACAGGGTCCCTACGAGCAGTACTTC. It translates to CASSEAQQGPYEQYF.

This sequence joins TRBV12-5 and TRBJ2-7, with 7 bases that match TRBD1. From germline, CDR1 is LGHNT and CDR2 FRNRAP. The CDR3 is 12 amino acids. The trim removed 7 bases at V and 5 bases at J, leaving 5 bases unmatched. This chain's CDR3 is CASEEQGNEQYF. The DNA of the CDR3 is TGTGCTAGTGAAGAACAGGGGAACGAGCAGTACTTC.

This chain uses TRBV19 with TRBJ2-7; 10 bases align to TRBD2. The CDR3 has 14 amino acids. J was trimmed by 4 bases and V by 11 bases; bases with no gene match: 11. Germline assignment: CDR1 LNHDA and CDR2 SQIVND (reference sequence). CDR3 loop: CACALAGRPYEQYF. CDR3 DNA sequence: TGTGCCTGCGCACTAGCGGGACGACCATACGAGCAGTACTTC.

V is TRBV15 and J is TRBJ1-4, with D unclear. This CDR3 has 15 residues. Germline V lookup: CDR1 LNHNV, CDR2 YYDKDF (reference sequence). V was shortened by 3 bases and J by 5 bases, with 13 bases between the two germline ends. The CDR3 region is CATSSAVRVNEKLFF. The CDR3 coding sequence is TGTGCCACCAGCAGCGCGGTCCGGGTCAATGAAAAACTGTTTTTT.

The CDR3: CAIRGQGGNTEAFF. The CDR3 DNA sequence: TGTGCCATCAGGGGACAGGGGGGAAACACTGAAGCTTTCTTT. The rearrangement joins TRBV10-3 to TRBJ1-1; 11 nucleotides match TRBD1. Germline loops: CDR1 ENHRY, CDR2 SYGVKD. This CDR3 has 14 amino acids. Losses at the gene ends were 6 bases for V and 2 bases for J; bases not matched to a gene: 2.

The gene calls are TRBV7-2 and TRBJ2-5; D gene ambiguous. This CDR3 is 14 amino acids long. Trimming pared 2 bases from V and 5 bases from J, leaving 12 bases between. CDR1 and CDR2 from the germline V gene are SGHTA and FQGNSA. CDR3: CASSLKQSPETQYF. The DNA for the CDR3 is TGTGCCAGCAGCTTAAAGCAATCTCCTGAGACCCAGTACTTC.

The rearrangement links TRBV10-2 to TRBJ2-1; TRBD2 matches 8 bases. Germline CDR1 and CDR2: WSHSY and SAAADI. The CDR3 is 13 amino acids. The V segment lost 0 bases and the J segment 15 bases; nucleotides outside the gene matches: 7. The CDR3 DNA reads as TGCGCCAGCAGTGAGTCCGTTAGGCTAGCGGGGTTCTTC. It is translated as CASSESVRLAGFF.

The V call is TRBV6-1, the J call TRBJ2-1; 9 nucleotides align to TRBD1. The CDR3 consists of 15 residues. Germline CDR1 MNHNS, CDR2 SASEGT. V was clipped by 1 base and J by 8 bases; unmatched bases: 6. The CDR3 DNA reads TGTGCCAGCAGTGAAGAGCGGACAGGGGAATATGAGCAGTTCTTC. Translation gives CASSEERTGEYEQFF.

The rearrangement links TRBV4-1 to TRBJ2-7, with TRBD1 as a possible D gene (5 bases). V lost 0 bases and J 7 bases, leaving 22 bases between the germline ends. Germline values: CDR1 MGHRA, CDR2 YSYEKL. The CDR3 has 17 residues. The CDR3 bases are TGCGCCAGCAGCCAAGATCCGGCAGCAGGGCAACGGATTGAGCAGTACTTC. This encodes CASSQDPAAGQRIEQYF.

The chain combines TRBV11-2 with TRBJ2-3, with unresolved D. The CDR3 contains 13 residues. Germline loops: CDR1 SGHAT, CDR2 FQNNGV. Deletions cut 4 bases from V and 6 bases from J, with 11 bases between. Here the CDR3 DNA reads TGTGCCAGCAGCTCAATCCCTAGGGATACGCAGTATTTT. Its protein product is CASSSIPRDTQYF.

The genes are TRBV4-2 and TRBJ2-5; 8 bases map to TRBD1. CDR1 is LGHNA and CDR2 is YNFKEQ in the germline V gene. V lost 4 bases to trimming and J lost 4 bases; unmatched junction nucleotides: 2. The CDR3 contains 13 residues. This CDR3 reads CASSLDRGETQYF. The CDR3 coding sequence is TGTGCCAGCAGCCTTGACAGGGGAGAGACCCAGTACTTC.

The CDR3 loop reads CASSGTGSQPQHF. The CDR3 nucleotides are TGTGCCAGTAGCGGGACAGGGAGTCAGCCCCAGCATTTT. The chain recombines TRBV19 with TRBJ1-5, with 9 bases aligning to TRBD1. This CDR3 is built from 13 residues. Germline assignment: CDR1 LNHDA and CDR2 SQIVND (reference sequence). J gave up 6 bases and V 6 bases, and 3 bases lay outside the gene matches.